This is a list of T cell receptor beta chains from one sample in a study of tumor-infiltrating lymphocytes in primary liver carcinoma. TCRdb independently ran MiXCR on the multiplex PCR reads; one entry per CDR3 protein. The sample consists of roughly 86,000 distinct CDR3 sequences, around 68% of them appearing once. Source material: tumor-adjacent normal liver tissue. These receptors all stem from a man aged 40-49 years with primary liver carcinoma and hepatitis B virus infection. The CDR3 runs from the conserved cysteine through the conserved F or W. D genes are given only for firm matches. Only some rows state a clone size, as once, few, many or a class for expanded clones.

length | D | J | size | V | CDR3 | DNA
17 | NA | TRBJ2-2 | NA | TRBV28 | CASSLSLTLKDIGELFF | TGTGCCAGCAGTTTATCCTTGACACTAAAGGACATCGGGGAGCTGTTTTTT
14 | NA | TRBJ2-4 | NA | TRBV5-4 | CASSLSLAKDIQYF | TGCGCCAGCAGCCTATCTCTAGCCAAAGACATTCAGTACTTC
16 | TRBD2 | TRBJ2-3 | NA | TRBV6-6 | CASRPRATSLTGTHYF | TGTGCCAGCAGGCCCCGCGCGACTAGCCTCACAGGTACGCATTATTTT
15 | NA | TRBJ2-3 | NA | TRBV11-2 | CASSPRPKEADTQYF | TGTGCCAGCAGCCCCAGACCCAAGGAGGCAGATACGCAGTATTTT
16 | TRBD2 | TRBJ2-7 | few | TRBV28 | CASSLLAGRWGTEQYF | TGTGCCAGCAGCCTGCTAGCGGGAAGGTGGGGAACCGAGCAGTACTTC
15 | TRBD2 | TRBJ2-7 | NA | TRBV5-4 | CASSLERTSGYEQYF | TGTGCCAGCAGCTTGGAAAGGACTAGCGGGTACGAGCAGTACTTC
14 | TRBD1 | TRBJ2-7 | few | TRBV30 | CVLEQGAPKYEQYF | TGTGTCTTGGAACAGGGGGCCCCGAAGTACGAGCAGTACTTC
15 | NA | TRBJ2-1 | NA | TRBV10-2 | CASSAGQSSHNEQFF | TGCGCCAGCAGTGCGGGGCAGAGCTCCCATAATGAGCAGTTCTTC
15 | NA | TRBJ2-7 | many | TRBV11-2 | CASSLGQPGAYEQYF | TGTGCCAGCAGCTTAGGACAGCCGGGGGCCTACGAGCAGTACTTC
19 | NA | TRBJ1-1 | NA | TRBV10-3 | CAISDLTLTVSFMNIEAFF | TGTGCCATCAGTGATCTTACTCTTACAGTAAGCTTCATGAACATTGAAGCTTTCTTT
15 | TRBD1 | TRBJ2-7 | NA | TRBV29-1 | CSARLDPSGGDEQYF | TGCAGTGCTCGCTTGGATCCGTCAGGGGGCGACGAGCAGTACTTC
15 | NA | TRBJ2-3 | NA | TRBV11-2 | CASSQGTPGTGTRYF | TGTGCCAGCAGCCAAGGAACTCCAGGTACAGGTACGCGGTATTTT